This T cell receptor (beta chain) was recovered during a study of T cells in Graves' hyperthyroidism and ophthalmopathy. Study-level information: Peripheral blood was obtained at initial diagnosis, preceding any treatment. Study conclusions and caveats: Blood samples included most of the expanded thyroid clonotypes exceeding 0.001.

Diagnoses rested on clinical symptoms, serum thyroxine and TRAb, thyroid ultrasound and orbital computed tomography. The CDR3 length is 13 residues. The germline V gene encodes CDR1 ENHRY and CDR2 SYGVKD. Trimming removed 5 bases at V and 1 base at J, with 8 bases between. The investigators amplified TCR beta CDR3 regions from RNA transcripts. A set of HTBI primers served as the primers for a first-round RT-PCR of the TCR CDR3. One entry per CDR3 protein, called by TCRdb with MiXCR from the multiplex PCR reads. The sample lists some 700,000 distinct CDR3 sequences; roughly 17% were seen once. This clonotype was seen ten or more times. Antigen unknown.

The V call is TRBV10-3, the J call TRBJ2-5; D unclear. Sequencing was done on a sample of blood. The receptor comes from a man in his forties or fifties with Graves' hyperthyroidism. The DNA of the CDR3 is TGTGCCATCAGTTTTAATGGCCAAGAGACCCAGTACTTC. Protein: CAISFNGQETQYF.